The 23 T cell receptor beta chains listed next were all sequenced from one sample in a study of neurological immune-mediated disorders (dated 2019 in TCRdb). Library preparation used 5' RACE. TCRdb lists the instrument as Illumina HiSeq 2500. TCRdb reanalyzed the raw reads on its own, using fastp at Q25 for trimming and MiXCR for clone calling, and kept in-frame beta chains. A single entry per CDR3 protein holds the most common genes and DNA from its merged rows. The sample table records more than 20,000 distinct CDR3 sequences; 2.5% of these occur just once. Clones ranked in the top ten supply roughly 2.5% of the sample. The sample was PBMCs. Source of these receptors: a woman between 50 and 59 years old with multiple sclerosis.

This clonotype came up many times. In DNA, the CDR3 is TGTGCCAGCACTCTAGATTCGGATACGCAGTATTTT. This sequence encodes CASTLDSDTQYF. The V call is TRBV2, the J call TRBJ2-3; D remains unclear. Germline V gene data show CDR1 as SNHLY and CDR2 as FYNNEI. The V and J ends lost 7 bases and 6 bases respectively, with 11 bases between them. This CDR3 spans 12 amino acids. Together with reference TRBV2 and TRBJ2-3, the CDR3 gives the full variable domain: EPEVTQTPSHQVTQMGQEVILRCVPISNHLYFYWYRQILGQKVEFLVSFYNNEISEKSEIFDDQFSVERPDGSNFTLKIRSTKLEDSAMYFCASTLDSDTQYFGPGTRLTVL.

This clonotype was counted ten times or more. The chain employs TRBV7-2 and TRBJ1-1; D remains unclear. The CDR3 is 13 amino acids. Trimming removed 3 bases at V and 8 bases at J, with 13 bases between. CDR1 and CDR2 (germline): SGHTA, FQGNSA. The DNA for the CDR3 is TGTGCCAGCAGCTTCTTTGAGGGCTCCGAAGCTTTCTTT. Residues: CASSFFEGSEAFF.

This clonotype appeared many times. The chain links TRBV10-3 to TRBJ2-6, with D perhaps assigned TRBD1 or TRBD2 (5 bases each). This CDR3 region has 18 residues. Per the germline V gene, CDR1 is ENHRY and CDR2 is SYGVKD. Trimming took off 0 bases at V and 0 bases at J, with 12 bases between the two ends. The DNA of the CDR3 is TGTGCCATCAGTGAGTCGCCCGGGGCAGCCTCTGGGGCCAACGTCCTGACTTTC. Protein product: CAISESPGAASGANVLTF.

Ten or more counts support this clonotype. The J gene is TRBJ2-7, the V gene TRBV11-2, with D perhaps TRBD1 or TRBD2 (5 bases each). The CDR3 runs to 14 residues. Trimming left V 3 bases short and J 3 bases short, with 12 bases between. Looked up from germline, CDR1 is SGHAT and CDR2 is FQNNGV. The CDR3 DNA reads TGTGCCAGCAGCTTTTCAGGGAGAAGCTACGAGCAGTACTTC. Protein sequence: CASSFSGRSYEQYF.

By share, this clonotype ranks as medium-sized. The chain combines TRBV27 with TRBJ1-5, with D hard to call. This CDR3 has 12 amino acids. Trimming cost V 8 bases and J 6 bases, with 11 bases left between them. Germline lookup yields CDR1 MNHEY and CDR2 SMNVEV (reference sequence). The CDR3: CASGPSGQPQHF. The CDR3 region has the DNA TGTGCCAGCGGGCCCTCCGGTCAGCCCCAGCATTTT.

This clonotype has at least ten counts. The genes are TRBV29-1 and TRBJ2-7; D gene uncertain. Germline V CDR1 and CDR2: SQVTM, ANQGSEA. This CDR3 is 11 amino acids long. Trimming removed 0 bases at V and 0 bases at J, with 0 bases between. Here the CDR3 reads CSVEDSYEQYF. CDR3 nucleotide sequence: TGCAGCGTTGAAGACTCCTACGAGCAGTACTTC.

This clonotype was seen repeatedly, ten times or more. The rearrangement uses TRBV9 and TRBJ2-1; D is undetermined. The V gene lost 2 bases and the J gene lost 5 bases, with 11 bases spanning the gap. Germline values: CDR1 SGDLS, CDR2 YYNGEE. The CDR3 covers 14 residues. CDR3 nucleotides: TGTGCCAGCAGCGTCAAGGCACTGAACAATGAGCAGTTCTTC. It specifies CASSVKALNNEQFF.

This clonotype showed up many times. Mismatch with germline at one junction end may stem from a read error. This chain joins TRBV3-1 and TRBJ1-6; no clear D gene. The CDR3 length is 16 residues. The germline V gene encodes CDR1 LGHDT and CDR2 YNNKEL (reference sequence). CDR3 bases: TGTGCCAGCAGCCAAGATAAGAGCTCCTATAATTCACCCCTCAACTTT. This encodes CASSQDKSSYNSPLNF. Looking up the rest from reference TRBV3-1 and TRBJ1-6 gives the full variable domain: DTAVSQTPKYLVTQMGNDKSIKCEQNLGHDTMYWYKQDSKKFLKIMFSYNNKELIINETVPNRFSPKSPDKAHLNLHINSLELGDSAVYFCASSQDKSSYNSPLNFGNGTRLTVT.

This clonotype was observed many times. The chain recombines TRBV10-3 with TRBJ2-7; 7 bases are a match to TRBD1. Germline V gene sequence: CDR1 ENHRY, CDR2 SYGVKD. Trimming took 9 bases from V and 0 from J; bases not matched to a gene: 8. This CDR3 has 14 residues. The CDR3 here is CAISGRDSSYEQYF. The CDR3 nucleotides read TGTGCCATTTCAGGCCGGGACAGCTCCTACGAGCAGTACTTC.

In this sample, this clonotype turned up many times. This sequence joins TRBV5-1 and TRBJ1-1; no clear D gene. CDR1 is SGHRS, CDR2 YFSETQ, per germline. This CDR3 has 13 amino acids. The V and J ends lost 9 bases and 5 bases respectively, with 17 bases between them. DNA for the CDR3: TGCGCCACGTCCCCCCGAAGAGGGACTGAAGCTTTCTTT. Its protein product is CATSPRRGTEAFF.

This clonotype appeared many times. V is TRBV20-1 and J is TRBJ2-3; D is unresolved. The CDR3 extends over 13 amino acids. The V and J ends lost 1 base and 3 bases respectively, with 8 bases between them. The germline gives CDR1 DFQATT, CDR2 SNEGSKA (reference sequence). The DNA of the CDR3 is TGCAGTGCTAGAGCCTTACTTACAGATACGCAGTATTTT. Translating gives CSARALLTDTQYF.

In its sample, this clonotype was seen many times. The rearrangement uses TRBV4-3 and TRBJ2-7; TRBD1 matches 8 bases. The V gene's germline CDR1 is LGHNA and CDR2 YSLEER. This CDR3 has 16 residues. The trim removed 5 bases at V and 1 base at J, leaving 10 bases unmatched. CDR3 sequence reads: CASSGYPGQASYEQYF. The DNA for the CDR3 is TGCGCCAGCAGCGGGTACCCGGGACAGGCTTCCTACGAGCAGTACTTC.

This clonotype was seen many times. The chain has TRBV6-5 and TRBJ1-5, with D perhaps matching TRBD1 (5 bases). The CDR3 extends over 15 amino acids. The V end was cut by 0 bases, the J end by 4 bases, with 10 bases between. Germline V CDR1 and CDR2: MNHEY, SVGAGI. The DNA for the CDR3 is TGTGCCAGCAGTTACTCGGGACTGAGAAATCAGCCCCAGCATTTT. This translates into CASSYSGLRNQPQHF.

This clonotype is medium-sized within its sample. CDR3 protein: CAISAADRLAGANVLTF. CDR3 DNA: TGTGCCATCAGTGCAGCTGACAGGCTGGCTGGGGCCAACGTCCTGACTTTC. The chain is built from TRBV10-3 and TRBJ2-6, with D perhaps matching TRBD1 (6 bases). The CDR3 is made up of 17 amino acids. Germline V gives CDR1 ENHRY, CDR2 SYGVKD. Trimming cost V 4 bases and J 2 bases, with 15 bases left between them.

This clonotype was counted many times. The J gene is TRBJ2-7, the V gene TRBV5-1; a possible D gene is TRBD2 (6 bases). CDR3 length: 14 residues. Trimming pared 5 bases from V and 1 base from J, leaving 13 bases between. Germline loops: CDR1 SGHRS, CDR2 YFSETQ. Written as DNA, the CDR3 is TGCGCCAGCAGATACGATCTAGCGTCCTACGAGCAGTACTTC. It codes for CASRYDLASYEQYF.

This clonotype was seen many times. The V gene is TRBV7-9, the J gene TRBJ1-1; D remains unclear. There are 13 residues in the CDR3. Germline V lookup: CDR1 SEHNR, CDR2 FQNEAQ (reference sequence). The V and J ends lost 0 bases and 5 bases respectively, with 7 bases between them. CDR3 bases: TGTGCCAGCAGCTTAGCGGTTGCGACTGAAGCTTTCTTT. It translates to CASSLAVATEAFF.

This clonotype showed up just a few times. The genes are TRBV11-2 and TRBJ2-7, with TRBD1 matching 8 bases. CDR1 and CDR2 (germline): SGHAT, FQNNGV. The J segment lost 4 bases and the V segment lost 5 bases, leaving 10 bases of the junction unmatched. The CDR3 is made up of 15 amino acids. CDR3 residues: CASSPAGQAMYEQYF. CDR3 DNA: TGTGCCAGCAGCCCTGCGGGACAGGCTATGTACGAGCAGTACTTC.

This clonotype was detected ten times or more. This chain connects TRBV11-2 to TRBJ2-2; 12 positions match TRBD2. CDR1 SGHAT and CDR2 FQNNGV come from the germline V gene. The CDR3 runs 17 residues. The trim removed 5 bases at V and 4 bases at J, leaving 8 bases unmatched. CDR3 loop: CASSPNPSGRGTGELFF. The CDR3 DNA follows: TGTGCCAGCAGCCCTAATCCTAGCGGGAGGGGCACCGGGGAGCTGTTTTTT.

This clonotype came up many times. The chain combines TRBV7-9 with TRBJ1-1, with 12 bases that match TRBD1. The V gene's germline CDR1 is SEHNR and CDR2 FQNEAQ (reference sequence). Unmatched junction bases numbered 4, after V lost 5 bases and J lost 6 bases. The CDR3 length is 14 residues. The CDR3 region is CASSHRDRGPEAFF. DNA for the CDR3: TGTGCCAGCAGCCACCGGGACAGGGGGCCTGAAGCTTTCTTT.

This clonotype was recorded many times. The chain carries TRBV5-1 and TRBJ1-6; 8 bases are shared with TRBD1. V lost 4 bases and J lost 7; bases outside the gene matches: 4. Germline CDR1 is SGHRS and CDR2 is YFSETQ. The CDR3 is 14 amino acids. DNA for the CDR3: TGCGCCAGCAGCCCCGGGACAGGAAATTCACCCCTCCACTTT. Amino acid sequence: CASSPGTGNSPLHF.

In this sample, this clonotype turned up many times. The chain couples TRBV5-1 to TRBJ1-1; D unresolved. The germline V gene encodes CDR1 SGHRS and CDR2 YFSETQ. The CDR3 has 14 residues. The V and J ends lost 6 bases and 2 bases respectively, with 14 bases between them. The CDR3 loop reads CASKATNRNTEAFF. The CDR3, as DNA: TGCGCCAGCAAGGCCACAAATAGAAACACTGAAGCTTTCTTT. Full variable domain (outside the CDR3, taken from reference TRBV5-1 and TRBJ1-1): KAGVTQTPRYLIKTRGQQVTLSCSPISGHRSVSWYQQTPGQGLQFLFEYFSETQRNKGNFPGRFSGRQFSNSRSEMNVSTLELGDSALYLCASKATNRNTEAFFGQGTRLTVV.

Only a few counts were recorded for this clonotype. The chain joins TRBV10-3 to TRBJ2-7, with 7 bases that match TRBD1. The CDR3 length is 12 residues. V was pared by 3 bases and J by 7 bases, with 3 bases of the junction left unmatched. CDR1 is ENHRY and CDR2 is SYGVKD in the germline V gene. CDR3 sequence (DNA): TGTGCCATCAGTGATACAGGGGAAGAGCAGTACTTC. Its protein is CAISDTGEEQYF.

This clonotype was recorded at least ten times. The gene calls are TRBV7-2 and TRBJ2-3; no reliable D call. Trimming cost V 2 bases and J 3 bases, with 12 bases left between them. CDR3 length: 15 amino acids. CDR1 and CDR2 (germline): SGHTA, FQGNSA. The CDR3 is CASSLPVVGTDTQYF. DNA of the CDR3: TGTGCCAGCAGCTTACCGGTAGTGGGGACAGATACGCAGTATTTT. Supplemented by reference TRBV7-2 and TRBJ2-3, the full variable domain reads GAGVSQSPSNKVTEKGKDVELRCDPISGHTALYWYRQSLGQGLEFLIYFQGNSAPDKSGLPSDRFSAERTGGSVSTLTIQRTQQEDSAVYLCASSLPVVGTDTQYFGPGTRLTVL.